This T cell receptor (beta chain) was sequenced for a study of blood T cells in healthy people across ages. Study-level points and caveats: Observed TCR beta diversity per million T cells went down as age went up. This fall followed a roughly linear course with age. Long-lived donors exceeded aged donors in naive CD4+ cells and diversity.

A second about 6 to 11 cycle PCR used barcoded and J-beta primers. Every cDNA was tagged by a template-switch adaptor with 12 random nucleotides. TCRdb passed the 5' RACE reads through MiXCR, listing each CDR3 protein once. The data show approximately 1,700,000 distinct CDR3 sequences, with about two fifths seen just once and 20% to 25% held by the top ten. Per sample, at least 5.5 micrograms of total RNA were extracted. Between the trimmed V and J ends, which lost 5 bases and 3 bases, there was a span of 13 bases. CDR3 length: 14 residues. Germline loops: CDR1 SGHVS, CDR2 FQNEAQ. A note on this clonotype: Its specificity is unknown.

This sequence joins TRBV7-8 and TRBJ2-5; D is ambiguous. The TCR comes from a human donor in good health. The sample taken for sequencing was blood. The CDR3 region is CASSLTIREETQYF. CDR3 DNA sequence: TGTGCCAGCAGCCTCACAATTAGGGAAGAGACCCAGTACTTC.